A single sample is the source of the 32 T cell receptor beta chains below, sequenced in a study of Graves' ophthalmopathy and Graves' hyperthyroidism. TCR beta CDR3 regions were amplified from RNA transcripts. First-round RT-PCR employed HTBI primers, with a second-round multiplex PCR after it. In TCRdb, the multiplex PCR reads were re-called with MiXCR into one record per CDR3 protein. Of about 170,000 distinct CDR3 sequences in the sample, roughly 37% were seen once. The material sequenced was peripheral blood. The receptors shown here come from a woman between 35 and 50 years old with Graves' ophthalmopathy.

This clonotype was counted ten times or more. V usage is TRBV7-2 and J usage is TRBJ1-1, with D hard to call. Trimming took 5 bases from V and 1 from J, leaving 14 bases between them. Germline CDR1 reads SGHTA; CDR2 reads FQGNSA. The CDR3 has 15 residues. As DNA, the CDR3 is TGTGCCAGCAGCCTTTTGGAGGTAGGGAACACTGAAGCTTTCTTT. Protein sequence: CASSLLEVGNTEAFF.

This clonotype came up many times. V is TRBV2 and J is TRBJ2-4, with 10 bases aligning to TRBD2. Trimming at V came to 4 bases and at J to 5 bases, leaving 8 bases not matched to a gene. This CDR3 is 16 amino acids long. Germline CDR1 reads SNHLY; CDR2 reads FYNNEI. Here the CDR3 reads CASSGLAGVSENIQYF. In DNA form, the CDR3 reads TGTGCCAGCAGTGGCCTAGCGGGAGTCTCGGAAAACATTCAGTACTTC.

The rearrangement uses TRBV6-5 and TRBJ2-2; D might be TRBD1 or TRBD2, each matching 6 bases. V shed 0 bases and J shed 7 bases, with 15 bases lying between them. This CDR3 is 16 amino acids long. CDR1 MNHEY and CDR2 SVGAGI come from the germline V gene. CDR3: CASSYSPAGEVGELFF. The CDR3 nucleotides read TGTGCCAGCAGTTACTCCCCGGCAGGGGAGGTCGGGGAGCTGTTTTTT.

This clonotype was observed many times. The V and J genes are TRBV28 and TRBJ2-7; 7 positions agree with TRBD1. V dropped 6 bases and J dropped 6; count of bases not matched to a gene: 5. The CDR3 loop spans 12 amino acids. Germline V gene lookup returns CDR1 MDHEN and CDR2 SYDVKM. For the CDR3, the DNA is TGTGCCAGCAGATCAACAGGGGTCGAGCAGTACTTC. It encodes CASRSTGVEQYF.

This sequence joins TRBV6-1 and TRBJ2-6; TRBD2 matches at 7 bases. V shed 2 bases, J shed 0 bases, and the junction held 4 bases outside the gene matches. Germline CDR1 MNHNS, CDR2 SASEGT. The CDR3 sequence is 17 residues long. The CDR3 here is CASSELAVPSGANVLTF. The CDR3, as DNA: TGTGCCAGCAGTGAACTAGCGGTACCCTCTGGGGCCAACGTCCTGACTTTC.

The gene calls are TRBV20-1 and TRBJ2-7; the D is unclear. The CDR3 has 15 residues. Germline CDR1 DFQATT, CDR2 SNEGSKA (reference sequence). The V end was cut by 4 bases, the J end by 0 bases, with 16 bases between. The CDR3 protein is CSATVGGTSSYEQYF. The CDR3 DNA reads as TGCAGTGCTACGGTCGGTGGCACAAGCTCCTACGAGCAGTACTTC.

The chain joins TRBV4-1 to TRBJ1-1, with 8 bases fitting TRBD1. Germline V lookup: CDR1 MGHRA, CDR2 YSYEKL. After removal of 4 bases from V and 8 bases from J, the junction contained 12 bases not matched to a gene. The CDR3 is 15 residues long. CDR3 sequence reads: CASSLRLGQGFEAFF. The CDR3 DNA reads as TGCGCCAGCAGCCTTCGCCTTGGACAGGGCTTCGAAGCTTTCTTT.

This clonotype was seen many times. The chain combines TRBV19 with TRBJ2-5; no firm D call. This CDR3 is built from 12 residues. Germline CDR1 reads LNHDA; CDR2 reads SQIVND (reference sequence). The germline V and J ends were trimmed by 4 bases and 1 base, with 4 bases remaining between them. In DNA form, the CDR3 reads TGTGCCAGTAGTACCACCCAAGAGACCCAGTACTTC. Translated: CASSTTQETQYF.

Many counts were recorded for this clonotype. The V call is TRBV7-2, the J call TRBJ1-1, with D tentatively TRBD1 (5 bases). CDR3 length: 15 amino acids. V was pared by 0 bases and J by 0 bases, with 8 bases between. Germline V lookup: CDR1 SGHTA, CDR2 FQGNSA. Here the CDR3 DNA reads TGTGCCAGCAGCTTAGCGGGGGGGGTGAACACTGAAGCTTTCTTT. This gives the protein CASSLAGGVNTEAFF.

This clonotype was found many times. The rearrangement uses TRBV7-8 and TRBJ2-7; TRBD1 agrees at 8 bases. The CDR3 has 13 residues. V shed 3 bases, J shed 3 bases, and the junction held 1 base outside the gene matches. Germline CDR1 reads SGHVS; CDR2 reads FQNEAQ. The DNA of the CDR3 is TGTGCCAGCAGCTTGGGACAGGTCTACGAGCAGTACTTC. Amino acid sequence: CASSLGQVYEQYF.

This clonotype was observed a single time. The chain is built from TRBV12-3 or TRBV12-4 and TRBJ2-2; D unclear. V lost 6 bases, J lost 6 bases, and 11 bases lay in between. The CDR3 totals 13 residues. The CDR3 loop reads CASRPSGPGELFF. The CDR3 bases are TGTGCCAGCAGACCCTCTGGGCCCGGGGAGCTGTTTTTT.

This clonotype is a singleton in its sample. The V call is TRBV25-1, the J call TRBJ1-2; D is uncertain. Germline V gene data show CDR1 as MGHDK and CDR2 as SYGVNS. V lost 1 base, J lost 4 bases, and 10 bases lay in between. The CDR3 loop spans 14 amino acids. In nucleotides, the CDR3 is TGTGCCAGCAGTGAATTATTGGGGTCCTATGGCTACACCTTC. Its translation: CASSELLGSYGYTF.

This clonotype was recorded at least ten times. CDR3 coding DNA: TGCGCCAGCAGCCCAAGGCCCGGGGCAAATCAGCCCCAGCATTTT. It yields the protein CASSPRPGANQPQHF. The chain joins TRBV4-3 to TRBJ1-5; weak D call: TRBD1 (5 bases). CDR1 and CDR2 from the germline V gene are LGHNA and YSLEER. This CDR3 is built from 15 residues. Trimming stripped 4 bases from V and 4 bases from J, with 14 bases between.

In its sample, this clonotype was seen many times. The V and J genes are TRBV27 and TRBJ1-6, with a tentative D call TRBD1 (6 bases). Trimming stripped 8 bases from V and 5 bases from J, with 19 bases between. There are 16 residues in the CDR3. Germline V gene lookup returns CDR1 MNHEY and CDR2 SMNVEV (reference sequence). The CDR3 protein is CASGAWGAADNSPLHF. DNA for the CDR3: TGTGCCAGCGGCGCCTGGGGGGCAGCAGATAATTCACCCCTCCACTTT.

The genes are TRBV28 and TRBJ1-1, with D hard to call. Germline values: CDR1 MDHEN, CDR2 SYDVKM. With 6 bases removed from V and 8 bases from J, the gap between germline ends came to 19 bases. The CDR3 is made up of 14 amino acids. The CDR3 DNA follows: TGTGCCAGCAGCTCAGGTCGTCTTAACTCCGAAGCTTTCTTT. It is translated as CASSSGRLNSEAFF.

This clonotype was seen ten or more times. Here the CDR3 DNA reads TGTGCCAGCAGCGCCGGGACAGGCAACACTGAAGCTTTCTTT. Protein product: CASSAGTGNTEAFF. This chain joins TRBV5-6 and TRBJ1-1; 8 bases line up with TRBD1. The germline CDR1 and CDR2 sequences are SGHDT and YYEEEE. The ends lost 4 bases at V and 2 bases at J; junction bases unmatched: 4. CDR3 length equals 14 residues.

The V gene is TRBV7-2, the J gene TRBJ2-7; 7 positions agree with TRBD2. The trim removed 9 bases at V and 1 base at J, leaving 6 bases unmatched. CDR3 length: 13 residues. In germline, CDR1 is SGHTA, CDR2 FQGNSA. CDR3 region: CASRWGGSYEQYF. DNA for the CDR3: TGTGCCAGTAGATGGGGGGGGTCCTACGAGCAGTACTTC.

The rearrangement links TRBV20-1 to TRBJ1-5; D is unresolved. The CDR3 spans 14 residues. Trimming removed 1 base from V and 1 base from J, with 8 bases in between. Germline CDR1 is DFQATT and CDR2 is SNEGSKA (reference sequence). CDR3 region: CSARVVASNQPQHF. As DNA, the CDR3 is TGCAGTGCTAGAGTGGTGGCCAGCAATCAGCCCCAGCATTTT.

This clonotype was detected a few times. The chain has TRBV28 and TRBJ2-2, with D unresolved. This CDR3 spans 12 amino acids. The germline V gene encodes CDR1 MDHEN and CDR2 SYDVKM. V lost 8 bases and J lost 7, with 11 bases in between. CDR3 coding DNA: TGTGCCAGCGAGCCCGGTGGCGGGGAGCTGTTTTTT. It codes for CASEPGGGELFF. Full variable domain (missing parts from reference TRBV28 and TRBJ2-2): DVKVTQSSRYLVKRTGEKVFLECVQDMDHENMFWYRQDPGLGLRLIYFSYDVKMKEKGDIPEGYSVSREKKERFSLILESASTNQTSMYLCASEPGGGELFFGEGSRLTVL.

This clonotype was seen a single time. At one end the junction does not follow the germline gene, possibly because of a read error. V usage is TRBV6-2 or TRBV6-3 and J usage is TRBJ2-7; 7 positions agree with TRBD2. CDR1 MNHEY and CDR2 SVGEGT come from the germline V gene. The CDR3 has 14 amino acids. CDR3 nucleotides: TGTGCCAGCAGTTACTCCGGGAGGATCTACGAGCAATACTTC. Protein: CASSYSGRIYEQYF.

This clonotype appeared many times. The chain uses TRBV28 and TRBJ2-7, with a tentative D call TRBD1 (5 bases). The CDR3 extends over 12 amino acids. The germline gives CDR1 MDHEN, CDR2 SYDVKM. V dropped 10 bases and J dropped 3 bases, with 13 bases sitting between them. The DNA for the CDR3 is TGTGCCACCAACGACAGAGGCTACGAGCAGTACTTC. Encoded protein: CATNDRGYEQYF.

In its sample, this clonotype was seen a few times. The chain has TRBV12-3 or TRBV12-4 and TRBJ2-5, with TRBD1 matching 8 bases. The CDR3 length is 15 residues. Germline trimming cut 5 bases from V and 5 bases from J; bases unmatched to any gene: 10. CDR3 DNA: TGTGCCAGCAGTCCCGGACAGGGTGCTGGTGAGACCCAGTACTTC. It translates to CASSPGQGAGETQYF.

The gene calls are TRBV20-1 and TRBJ2-5, with 8 bases lining up with TRBD2. The CDR3 spans 15 residues. V was clipped by 1 base and J by 0 bases; unmatched bases: 4. Germline loops: CDR1 DFQATT, CDR2 SNEGSKA (reference sequence). The CDR3 sequence is CSARVAGTYQETQYF. The CDR3 region has the DNA TGCAGTGCTAGAGTAGCGGGGACGTACCAAGAGACCCAGTACTTC.

This clonotype was recorded at least ten times. The chain links TRBV6-2 or TRBV6-3 to TRBJ1-5; D unclear. This CDR3 region has 13 residues. V lost 8 bases and J lost 4, with 12 bases in between. CDR1 is MNHEY and CDR2 is SVGEGT in the germline V gene. CDR3 in DNA: TGTGCCAGCTCCCGCTGGAGTAATCAGCCCCAGCATTTT. This codes for CASSRWSNQPQHF.

This chain joins TRBV12-3 or TRBV12-4 and TRBJ1-2; 7 bases agree with TRBD1. The CDR3 extends over 14 amino acids. After removal of 6 bases from V and 7 bases from J, the junction contained 11 bases not matched to a gene. The CDR3 region has the DNA TGTGCCAGCAGGTTGACAGGGTCCTCCTCTGGCTACACCTTC. Protein: CASRLTGSSSGYTF.

This clonotype appeared many times. J is TRBJ1-1 and V is TRBV28; the D is unclear. Trimming stripped 4 bases from V and 2 bases from J, with 14 bases between. Per germline, CDR1 MDHEN and CDR2 SYDVKM. The CDR3 has 15 residues. The CDR3 region has the DNA TGTGCCAGCAGTTCCGAAACGGACGGTAACACTGAAGCTTTCTTT. Its protein product is CASSSETDGNTEAFF.

The table lists this clonotype with many counts. The chain employs TRBV5-1 and TRBJ2-7; a weak D match, TRBD2 (5 bases). The ends were cut back, 4 bases at V and 1 base at J, with 18 bases in the middle. CDR1 and CDR2 (germline): SGHRS, YFSETQ. The CDR3 has 16 residues. The CDR3 DNA follows: TGCGCCAGCAGCCCACGTTCCTCGGACTCTTCCTACGAGCAGTACTTC. This translates into CASSPRSSDSSYEQYF.

This clonotype was detected only a few times. The J gene is TRBJ1-2, the V gene TRBV15; the D is unclear. The CDR3 runs 12 residues. V shed 0 bases and J shed 9 bases, with 8 bases lying between them. From germline, CDR1 is LNHNV and CDR2 YYDKDF (reference sequence). In DNA, the CDR3 is TGTGCCACCAGCAGAGACTCGCATAGCTACACCTTC. It specifies CATSRDSHSYTF.

This clonotype was observed a single time. This chain joins TRBV10-3 and TRBJ1-1, with D possibly being TRBD1 (5 bases). This CDR3 comprises 15 residues. V dropped 7 bases and J dropped 4 bases, with 19 bases sitting between them. Germline assignment: CDR1 ENHRY and CDR2 SYGVKD. The CDR3 loop reads CAIKKRGDFGTEAFF. DNA for the CDR3: TGTGCCATCAAGAAAAGAGGGGATTTTGGCACTGAAGCTTTCTTT.

This chain joins TRBV7-2 and TRBJ1-2; D gene unclear. In germline, CDR1 is SGHTA, CDR2 FQGNSA. V was trimmed by 2 bases and J by 4 bases, leaving 14 bases between them. This CDR3 has 15 amino acids. This CDR3 reads CASSLWEVVGYGYTF. CDR3 coding DNA: TGTGCCAGCAGCTTATGGGAGGTCGTGGGCTATGGCTACACCTTC.

This clonotype was counted at least ten times. V gene TRBV11-3 combines with J gene TRBJ1-1; D perhaps matches TRBD1 (5 bases). CDR1 SGHNT and CDR2 YENEEA come from the germline V gene. Deletions cut 5 bases from V and 1 base from J, with 14 bases between. The CDR3 length is 15 residues. This CDR3 is CASSPWGGTNTEAFF. The DNA of the CDR3 is TGTGCCAGCAGCCCCTGGGGAGGGACGAACACTGAAGCTTTCTTT.

The rearrangement uses TRBV30 and TRBJ2-5; 9 bases agree with TRBD1. Germline V gene sequence: CDR1 GTSNPN, CDR2 SVGIG (reference sequence). The ends lost 5 bases at V and 7 bases at J; junction bases unmatched: 8. This CDR3 has 13 amino acids. CDR3 residues: CAWAQGAKATQYF. The DNA of the CDR3 is TGTGCCTGGGCACAGGGGGCGAAGGCGACCCAGTACTTC.